This T cell receptor (beta chain) appears in the sequencing data of a study of lung T cells in sarcoidosis with Löfgren's syndrome. TCRdb analysed the reads with MiXCR anew, one entry per CDR3 protein. The sample has a few thousand distinct CDR3 sequences, about a fifth seen once; the top ten hold over 8.5%. Concerning this clonotype itself: Possible read error: a much larger clone is one base away.

CDR3 length equals 14 residues. CDR1 LNHDA and CDR2 SQIVND come from the germline V gene (reference sequence). This TCR was recovered from a human donor with sarcoidosis (Löfgren's syndrome or another form), or a control subject (not recorded which). Material: CD4+ T cells from bronchoalveolar lavage. The chain carries TRBV19 and TRBJ2-2; D might be TRBD2 (6 bases). CDR3 bases: TGTGCCAGTAAGGAGTACGCGGGAACCGGGGAGCTGATTTTT. The encoded protein is CASKEYAGTGELIF.